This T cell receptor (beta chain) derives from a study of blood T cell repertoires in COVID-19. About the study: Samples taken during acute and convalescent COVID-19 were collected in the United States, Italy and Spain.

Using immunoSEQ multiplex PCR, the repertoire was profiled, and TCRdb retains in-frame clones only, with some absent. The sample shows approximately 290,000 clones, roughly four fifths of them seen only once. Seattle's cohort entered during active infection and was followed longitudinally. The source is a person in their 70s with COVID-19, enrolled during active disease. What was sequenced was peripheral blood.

CDR3 DNA sequence: TGTGCCAGGGCGGACAGGGGTGGTAGCTACACCTTC. This codes for CARADRGGSYTF. The chain carries TRBV28 and TRBJ1-2; 9 bases match TRBD1. CDR3 length: 12 residues. V was clipped by 9 bases and J by 9 bases; unmatched bases: 8. The germline V gene has CDR1 MDHEN and CDR2 SYDVKM.